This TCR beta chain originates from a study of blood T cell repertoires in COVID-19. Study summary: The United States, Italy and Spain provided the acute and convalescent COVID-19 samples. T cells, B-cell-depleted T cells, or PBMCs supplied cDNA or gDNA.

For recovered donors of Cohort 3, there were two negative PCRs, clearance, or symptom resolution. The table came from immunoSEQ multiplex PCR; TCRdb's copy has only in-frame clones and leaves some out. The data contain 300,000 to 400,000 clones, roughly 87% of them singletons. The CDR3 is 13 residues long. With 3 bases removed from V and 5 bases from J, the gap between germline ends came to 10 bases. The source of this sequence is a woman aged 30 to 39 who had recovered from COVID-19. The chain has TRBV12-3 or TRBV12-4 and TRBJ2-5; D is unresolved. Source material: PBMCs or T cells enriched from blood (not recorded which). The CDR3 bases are TGTGCCAGCAGTTTTTCGGTGGTGGAGACCCAGTACTTC. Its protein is CASSFSVVETQYF.